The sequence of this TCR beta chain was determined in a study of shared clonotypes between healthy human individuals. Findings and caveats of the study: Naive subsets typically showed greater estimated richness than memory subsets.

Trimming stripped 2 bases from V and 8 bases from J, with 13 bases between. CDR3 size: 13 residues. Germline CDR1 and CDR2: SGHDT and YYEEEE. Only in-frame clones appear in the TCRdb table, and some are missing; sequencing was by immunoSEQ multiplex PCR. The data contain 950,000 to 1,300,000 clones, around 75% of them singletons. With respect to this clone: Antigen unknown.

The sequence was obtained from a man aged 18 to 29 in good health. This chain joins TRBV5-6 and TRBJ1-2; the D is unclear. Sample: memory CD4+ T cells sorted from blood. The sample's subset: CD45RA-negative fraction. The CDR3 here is CASSFMGMQGYTF. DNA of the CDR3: TGTGCCAGCAGCTTTATGGGGATGCAAGGCTACACCTTC.